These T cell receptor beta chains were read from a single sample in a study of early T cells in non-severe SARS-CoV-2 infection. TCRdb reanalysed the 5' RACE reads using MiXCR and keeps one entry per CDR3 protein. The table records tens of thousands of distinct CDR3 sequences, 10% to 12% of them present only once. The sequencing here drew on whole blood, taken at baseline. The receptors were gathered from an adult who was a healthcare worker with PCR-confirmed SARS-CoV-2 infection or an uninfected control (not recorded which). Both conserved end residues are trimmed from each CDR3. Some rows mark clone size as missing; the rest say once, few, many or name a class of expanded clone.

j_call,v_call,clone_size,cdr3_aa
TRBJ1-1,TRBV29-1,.,SVAGPGMNTEAF
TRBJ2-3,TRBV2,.,ASNQDRSGVDTQY
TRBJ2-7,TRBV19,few,ASSNPGHLYEQY
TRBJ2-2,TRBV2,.,ASSGLGELF
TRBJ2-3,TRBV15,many,ATSRRPDLSTDTQY
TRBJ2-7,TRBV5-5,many,ASSSDSRRQY
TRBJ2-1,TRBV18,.,ASSPGPTGGNEQF
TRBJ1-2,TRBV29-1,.,SVRAYSYT
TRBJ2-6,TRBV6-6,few,ASRHQTGAGANVLT
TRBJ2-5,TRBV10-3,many,AISEGLAGGQETQY
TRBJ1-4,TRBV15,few,ATSIPGQGSEKLF
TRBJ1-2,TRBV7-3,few,ASSPGGHFNYGYT
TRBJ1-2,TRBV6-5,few,ATGGGLYGYT
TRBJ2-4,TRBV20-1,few,SARVPTDLAKNIQY
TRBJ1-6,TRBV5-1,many,ASSFRTGDSPLH
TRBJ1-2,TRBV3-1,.,ASSQVGQAIGYT
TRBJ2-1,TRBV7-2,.,ASSPQNEQF
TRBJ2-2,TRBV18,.,ASSTRQGANTGELF
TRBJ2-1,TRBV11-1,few,ASSPKTGGKSYNEQF
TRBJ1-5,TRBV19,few,ASSIALHVKGSMDEPQH
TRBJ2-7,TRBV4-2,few,ASSQDREYGYEQY
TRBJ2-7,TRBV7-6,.,ASSLLVRGLRGEQY
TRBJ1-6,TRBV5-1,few,ASSLAIGRGGNSPLH
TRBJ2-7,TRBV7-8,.,ASSPGRYEQY
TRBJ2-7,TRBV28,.,ASRTGAYEQY
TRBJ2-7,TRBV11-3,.,ASSPLRDSFYEQY
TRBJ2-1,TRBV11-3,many,ASSHTEGSGISVNEQF
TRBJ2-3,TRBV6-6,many,ASSSRTSGTSDTQY
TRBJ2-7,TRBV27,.,ASSFEGRGYEQY
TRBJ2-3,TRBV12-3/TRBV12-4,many,ASAPGGSTDTQY
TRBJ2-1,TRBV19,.,ASSDGIYNEQF
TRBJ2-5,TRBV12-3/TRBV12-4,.,ASRPTGQETQY
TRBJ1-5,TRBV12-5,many,ASGLGRPQH
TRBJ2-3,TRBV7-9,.,ATRRELSTDTQY
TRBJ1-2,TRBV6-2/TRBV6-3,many,ASSYGAPKDYT
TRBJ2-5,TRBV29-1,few,SGIRTPQETQY
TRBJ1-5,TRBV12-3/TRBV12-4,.,ASSAWTGDQPQH
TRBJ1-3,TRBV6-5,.,ASTPLNGNTIY
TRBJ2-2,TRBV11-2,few,ASSPGGKRVGELF
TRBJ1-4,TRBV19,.,ASSNLRGEEKLF
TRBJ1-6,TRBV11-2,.,ASSLDRVGSPLH
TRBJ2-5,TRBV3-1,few,ASSQPLAGLRSQETQY
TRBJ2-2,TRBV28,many,ASQGTVQGELF
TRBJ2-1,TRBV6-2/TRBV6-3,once,ASSYPIGVRQF
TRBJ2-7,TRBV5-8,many,ASSLEGNYEQY
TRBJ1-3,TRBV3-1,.,ASSQGGAGNTIY